This TCR beta chain was sequenced for a study of blood T cell repertoires in COVID-19. On the study more broadly: There were acute and convalescent COVID-19 samples, and they came from the United States, Italy and Spain. The analysed material was cDNA or gDNA that came from T cells, B-cell-depleted T cells, or PBMCs.

Authors' processing steps: Amplification with reference gene primers provided the estimates of nucleated cell counts. TCRdb keeps only in-frame clones here, not all; method: immunoSEQ multiplex PCR. V and J calls and clone size are copied from that table; D and trimming were computed from the DNA. The data contain some 180,000 clones, around 80% of them singletons. This TCR was recovered from a woman aged 80 or over with active or convalescent COVID-19. Sequencing was performed on peripheral blood.

The CDR3 region has the DNA TGTGCCAGCAGCACCTTAGGAGGGCTGAGCTCCTACGAGCAGTACTTC. Its protein product is CASSTLGGLSSYEQYF. This sequence joins TRBV7-2 and TRBJ2-7; TRBD2 is a possible D gene (6 bases). The CDR3 spans 16 residues. The V end lost 5 bases, the J end lost 0 bases, and 17 bases lay between the germline ends. In germline, CDR1 is SGHTA, CDR2 FQGNSA.